What follows is one TCR beta chain and its context. Its antigen is not identified. Germline V gene sequence: CDR1 MNHNS, CDR2 SASEGT. V was cut by 5 bases and J by 4 bases, with 15 bases left in between. CDR3 length: 15 amino acids. These data belong to a study of response to subunit inactivated influenza vaccine. Study results and caveats: After each seasonal influenza vaccination, few new T cells are recruited, the authors suggested.

TCRdb itself ran the RT-PCR reads through MiXCR, one entry per CDR3 protein. The sample contains roughly 570,000 distinct CDR3 sequences, 10% to 15% of which appear only once. The chain carries TRBV6-1 and TRBJ2-1; D might be TRBD1 (5 bases). The receptor's source is a man in his forties or fifties who received an inactivated influenza vaccine. Sequencing used PBMCs from blood, obtained roughly 48 days after vaccination. The CDR3 sequence is CASSPSSGRYNEQFF. In nucleotides, the CDR3 is TGTGCCAGCAGTCCCTCCTCAGGGCGGTACAATGAGCAGTTCTTC.